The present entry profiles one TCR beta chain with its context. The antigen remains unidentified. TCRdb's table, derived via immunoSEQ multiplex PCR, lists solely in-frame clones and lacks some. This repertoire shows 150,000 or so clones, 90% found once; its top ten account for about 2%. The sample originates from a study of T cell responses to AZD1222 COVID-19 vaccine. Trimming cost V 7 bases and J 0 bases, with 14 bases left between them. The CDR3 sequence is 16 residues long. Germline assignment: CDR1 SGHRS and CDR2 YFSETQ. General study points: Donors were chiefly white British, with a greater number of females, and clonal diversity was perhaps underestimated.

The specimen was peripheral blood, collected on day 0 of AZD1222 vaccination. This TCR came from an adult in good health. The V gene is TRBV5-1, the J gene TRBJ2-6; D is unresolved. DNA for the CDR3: TGCGCCAGCGGCCCCCGAGTACTCTCTGGGGCCAACGTCCTGACTTTC. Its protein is CASGPRVLSGANVLTF.